This T cell receptor (beta chain) was retrieved from a study of blood T cells in healthy people across ages. Study-level points and caveats: Calculation of diversity from one million T cells yielded estimates considered to be underestimates. Per-million-T-cell TCR beta diversity fell roughly linearly with age. Relative to aged donors, long-lived donors carried more naive CD4+ cells and displayed higher diversity.

Through a sample-barcoded 5' primer and a J-beta primer mix, a second PCR was run for roughly 6 to 11 cycles. TCRdb reprocessed the 5' RACE reads with MiXCR, giving one entry per CDR3 protein. This table holds hundreds of thousands of distinct CDR3 sequences, roughly three fifths found once. Germline CDR1 reads SNHLY; CDR2 reads FYNNEI. This CDR3 has 11 amino acids. Trimming left V 4 bases short and J 10 bases short, with 8 bases between. Notes on this clonotype: Its antigen is undetermined.

The chain links TRBV2 to TRBJ2-1; D not resolved. This sequence was found in a middle-aged man in good health. Material: blood. The CDR3 reads CASSASPEQFF. The CDR3 bases are TGTGCCAGCAGTGCATCGCCCGAGCAGTTCTTC.